Below are 23 T cell receptor beta chains sequenced from a single sample in a study of blood T cell repertoires in COVID-19 (dated by TCRdb to 2018 to 2020). The library was produced with the immunoSEQ multiplex PCR assay. Not all clones reach the TCRdb copy of this immuneACCESS table, which keeps in-frame sequences only. Checked studies attribute under half of the gap to unresolved V genes and leave the rest unexplained. For this sample the table gives 150,000 to 200,000 clones, of which about 89% were detected only once. 2.5% to 4% of the sample lies in the top ten. The specimen was peripheral blood. These receptor sequences come from a man between 65 and 85 years old with acute or convalescent COVID-19.

This clone was counted a single time. This chain uses TRBV7-3 with TRBJ2-2, with 12 bases aligning to TRBD2. The CDR3 is 15 amino acids. Germline CDR1 and CDR2: SGHTA and FQGTGA. With V trimmed by 5 bases and J by 6 bases, 4 bases remained unmatched. Here the CDR3 reads CASSTLAGGSGELFF. CDR3 bases: TGTGCCAGCAGCACCCTAGCGGGAGGGTCCGGGGAGCTGTTTTTT. Filled out from reference TRBV7-3 and TRBJ2-2, the complete variable domain reads GAGVSQTPSNKVTEKGKYVELRCDPISGHTALYWYRQSLGQGPEFLIYFQGTGAADDSGLPNDRFFAVRPEGSVSTLKIQRTERGDSAVYLCASSTLAGGSGELFFGEGSRLTVL.

The V call is TRBV24-1, the J call TRBJ2-2; 13 bases are a match to TRBD2. CDR3 length: 17 residues. The ends lost 3 bases at V and 7 bases at J; junction bases unmatched: 7. From germline, CDR1 is KGHDR and CDR2 SFDVKD. CDR3 sequence (DNA): TGTGCCACCAGTGATCCTGGACTAGCGGGGGCCGTCGGGGAGCTGTTTTTT. Protein product: CATSDPGLAGAVGELFF.

This clone appeared once. The genes are TRBV27 and TRBJ2-2; the match to TRBD1 covers 7 bases. The length of the CDR3 is 16 residues. The germline V gene encodes CDR1 MNHEY and CDR2 SMNVEV (reference sequence). Trimming took 6 bases from V and 0 from J; bases not matched to a gene: 7. The CDR3 bases are TGTGCCAGCAGCCGAGTCGGGACAGCGAACACCGGGGAGCTGTTTTTT. It is translated as CASSRVGTANTGELFF.

The rearrangement links TRBV7-6 to TRBJ1-4; D is possibly TRBD1 (5 bases). V was clipped by 3 bases and J by 8 bases, with 13 bases between them. Germline CDR1 and CDR2: SGHVS and FNYEAQ. CDR3 size: 14 residues. The CDR3 spells CASSLRGLQEKLFF. The CDR3 DNA reads as TGTGCCAGCAGCTTGCGGGGGTTGCAGGAAAAACTGTTTTTT.

V usage is TRBV19 and J usage is TRBJ2-5; D is unclear. V shed 1 base and J shed 7 bases, with 4 bases lying between them. Germline V gives CDR1 LNHDA, CDR2 SQIVND (reference sequence). The CDR3 runs 11 residues. CDR3 sequence (DNA): TGTGCCAGTAGTATAGCGGGGACCCAGTACTTC. Its protein is CASSIAGTQYF.

The chain joins TRBV6-6 to TRBJ1-5, with a tentative D call TRBD1 (6 bases). CDR3 length equals 14 residues. Trimming shortened V by 6 bases and J by 5 bases, and 14 bases separated the two germline ends. CDR1 is MNHNY, CDR2 SVGAGI, per germline (reference sequence). CDR3: CASSLGGGYQPQHF. CDR3 DNA: TGTGCCAGCAGCCTGGGGGGGGGCTATCAGCCCCAGCATTTT.

This clone was recorded only once. This chain links TRBV9 with TRBJ1-6; tentative D call: TRBD1 (6 bases). Germline V CDR1 and CDR2: SGDLS, YYNGEE. Trimming shortened V by 6 bases and J by 6 bases, and 16 bases separated the two germline ends. This CDR3 is 15 amino acids long. The DNA for the CDR3 is TGTGCCAGCACCCCGAGGGGGAATTCTAATTCACCCCTCCACTTT. Its protein product is CASTPRGNSNSPLHF.

The rearrangement uses TRBV11-2 and TRBJ1-1; a weak D match, TRBD1 (5 bases). Between the trimmed V and J ends, which lost 1 base and 6 bases, there was a span of 9 bases. CDR3 size: 13 residues. The V gene's germline CDR1 is SGHAT and CDR2 FQNNGV. This CDR3 is CASSLGWGSEAFF. DNA of the CDR3: TGTGCCAGCAGCTTAGGGTGGGGCTCTGAAGCTTTCTTT.

V gene TRBV27 combines with J gene TRBJ2-7; a possible D gene is TRBD1 (5 bases). The V end lost 4 bases, the J end lost 6 bases, and 16 bases lay between the germline ends. CDR1 and CDR2 from the germline V gene are MNHEY and SMNVEV (reference sequence). The CDR3 covers 14 residues. The CDR3 region has the DNA TGTGCCAGCAGTTACGACAGCTCTTTGGTCGAGCAGTACTTC. Translation: CASSYDSSLVEQYF.

J is TRBJ2-1 and V is TRBV7-3; TRBD2 agrees at 7 bases. Looked up from germline, CDR1 is SGHTA and CDR2 is FQGTGA. V dropped 3 bases and J dropped 2; count of bases not matched to a gene: 7. CDR3 length: 16 residues. Here the CDR3 reads CASSLASGTTYNEQFF. The DNA of the CDR3 is TGTGCCAGCAGCTTGGCTAGCGGAACCACCTACAATGAGCAGTTCTTC.

V usage is TRBV5-8 and J usage is TRBJ2-7; a weak D match, TRBD1 (6 bases). The V and J ends lost 4 bases and 2 bases respectively, with 10 bases between them. CDR3 length equals 13 residues. CDR1 SGHTS and CDR2 YDEGEE come from the germline V gene. In nucleotides, the CDR3 is TGTGCCAGCAGCGTCACAGGGCCCTACGAGCAGTACTTC. It codes for CASSVTGPYEQYF. Combining the CDR3 with reference TRBV5-8 and TRBJ2-7 gives the whole variable domain EAGVTQSPTHLIKTRGQQATLRCSPISGHTSVYWYQQALGLGLQFLLWYDEGEERNRGNFPPRFSGRQFPNYSSELNVNALELEDSALYLCASSVTGPYEQYFGPGTRLTVT.

In this sample, this clone turned up once. The V gene is TRBV10-1, the J gene TRBJ1-4; tentatively, D is TRBD1 (6 bases). This CDR3 contains 16 residues. Germline assignment: CDR1 WNHNN and CDR2 SYGVQD (reference sequence). Trimming cost V 4 bases and J 0 bases, with 12 bases left between them. This CDR3 is CASSGTAPSTNEKLFF. CDR3 DNA: TGCGCCAGCAGTGGGACAGCACCTTCAACTAATGAAAAACTGTTTTTT.

This chain uses TRBV29-1 with TRBJ2-7; TRBD1 agrees at 11 bases. Unmatched junction bases numbered 7, after V lost 6 bases and J lost 3 bases. The CDR3 covers 14 residues. Germline lookup yields CDR1 SQVTM and CDR2 ANQGSEA. The CDR3 sequence: CSVAGTGGYYEQYF. The CDR3 nucleotides read TGCAGCGTCGCCGGGACAGGGGGTTACTACGAGCAGTACTTC.

The chain uses TRBV6-5 and TRBJ1-4; 8 bases agree with TRBD1. CDR3 length: 14 residues. V shed 5 bases and J 7 bases; nucleotides not matched to a gene: 6. CDR1 and CDR2 (germline): MNHEY, SVGAGI. CDR3 nucleotides: TGTGCCAGCAGTCCGGACAGGGTGTCTGAAAAACTGTTTTTT. This gives the protein CASSPDRVSEKLFF.

The chain combines TRBV3-1 (or the pseudogene TRBV3-2) with TRBJ2-1; D unclear. Per germline, CDR1 LGHDT and CDR2 YNNKEL (reference sequence). V was shortened by 2 bases and J by 0 bases, with 5 bases between the two germline ends. This CDR3 is built from 14 residues. CDR3 loop: CASSQSSSYNEQFF. The CDR3, as DNA: TGTGCCAGCAGCCAATCCAGCTCCTACAATGAGCAGTTCTTC.

The rearrangement joins TRBV19 to TRBJ1-1; 8 bases agree with TRBD1. V lost 7 bases to trimming and J lost 6 bases; unmatched junction nucleotides: 7. CDR1 LNHDA and CDR2 SQIVND come from the germline V gene (reference sequence). CDR3 size: 13 residues. The CDR3 DNA reads TGTGCCAGTACTTTGGACAGGGATGCTGAAGCTTTCTTT. Translating gives CASTLDRDAEAFF.

J is TRBJ2-2 and V is TRBV7-9; D might be TRBD2 (6 bases). Trimming left V 5 bases short and J 8 bases short, with 12 bases between. The CDR3 runs to 13 residues. The germline CDR1 and CDR2 sequences are SEHNR and FQNEAQ (reference sequence). DNA of the CDR3: TGTGCCAGCAGCCATTCTAGCGCAGGGGAGCTGTTTTTT. Encoded protein: CASSHSSAGELFF.

The V gene is TRBV10-1, the J gene TRBJ1-5; D is unclear. The V and J ends lost 3 bases and 0 bases respectively, with 15 bases between them. CDR1 and CDR2 (germline): WNHNN, SYGVQD (reference sequence). The CDR3 extends over 17 amino acids. CDR3 amino acids: CASSDSPTDYSNQPQHF. CDR3 in DNA: TGCGCCAGCAGTGATTCTCCCACGGACTATAGCAATCAGCCCCAGCATTTT.

This clone was observed once. V and J are TRBV28 and TRBJ1-2; possible D gene TRBD1, 6 bases. Germline V gives CDR1 MDHEN, CDR2 SYDVKM. CDR3 size: 12 residues. The V end was cut by 5 bases, the J end by 13 bases, with 17 bases between. The CDR3 spells CASSPPQGRATF. The CDR3 nucleotides read TGTGCCAGCAGTCCCCCCCAGGGGAGGGCCACCTTC.

This chain joins TRBV5-1 and TRBJ2-1; 9 bases fit TRBD1. The CDR3 loop spans 15 amino acids. Per the germline V gene, CDR1 is SGHRS and CDR2 is YFSETQ. With 4 bases clipped from V and 5 bases from J, the junction kept 7 bases outside the gene matches. CDR3 protein: CASSPRQGGNNEQFF. The CDR3 DNA follows: TGCGCCAGCAGCCCTAGACAGGGGGGTAACAATGAGCAGTTCTTC.

This chain uses TRBV7-2 with TRBJ1-1; 7 bases match TRBD1. V lost 5 bases to trimming and J lost 5 bases; unmatched junction nucleotides: 8. This CDR3 comprises 14 residues. Germline V gives CDR1 SGHTA, CDR2 FQGNSA. The CDR3 here is CASSINRGGTEAFF. The CDR3 nucleotides are TGTGCCAGCAGCATCAACAGGGGAGGAACTGAAGCTTTCTTT. Based on the CDR3 plus reference TRBV7-2 and TRBJ1-1, the full variable domain is GAGVSQSPSNKVTEKGKDVELRCDPISGHTALYWYRQSLGQGLEFLIYFQGNSAPDKSGLPSDRFSAERTGGSVSTLTIQRTQQEDSAVYLCASSINRGGTEAFFGQGTRLTVV.

The chain uses TRBV30 and TRBJ2-3, with 7 bases matching TRBD2. This CDR3 is 16 amino acids long. CDR1 and CDR2 from the germline V gene are GTSNPN and SVGIG (reference sequence). V was clipped by 3 bases and J by 2 bases; unmatched bases: 11. CDR3 residues: CAWSETLADNTDTQYF. The CDR3 DNA reads as TGTGCCTGGAGCGAGACCCTAGCGGATAACACAGATACGCAGTATTTT. The variable domain in full, completed from reference TRBV30 and TRBJ2-3, reads SQTIHQWPATLVQPVGSPLSLECTVEGTSNPNLYWYRQAAGRGLQLLFYSVGIGQISSEVPQNLSASRPQDRQFILSSKKLLLSDSGFYLCAWSETLADNTDTQYFGPGTRLTVL.

The V and J genes are TRBV4-3 and TRBJ2-3; TRBD2 agrees at 15 bases. Germline-derived CDR1 and CDR2 are LGHNA and YSLEER. The CDR3 extends over 20 amino acids. With 0 bases clipped from V and 1 base from J, the junction kept 8 bases outside the gene matches. As DNA, the CDR3 is TGCGCCAGCAGCCAAGAGGGACTAGCGGGGGGCCTCGAGGGCACAGATACGCAGTATTTT. Its translation: CASSQEGLAGGLEGTDTQYF.